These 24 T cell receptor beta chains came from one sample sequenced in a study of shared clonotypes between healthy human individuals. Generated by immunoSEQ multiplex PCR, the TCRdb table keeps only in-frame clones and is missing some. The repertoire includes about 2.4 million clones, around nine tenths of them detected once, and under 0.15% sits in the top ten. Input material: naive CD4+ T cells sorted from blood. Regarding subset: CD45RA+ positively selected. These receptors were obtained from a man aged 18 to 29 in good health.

The CDR3 region has the DNA TGTGCCAGCAGTGAAGCCCAGGGGCTGGAGTACTTC. Residues: CASSEAQGLEYF. The chain has TRBV6-1 and TRBJ2-5; tentative D call: TRBD1 (6 bases). The CDR3 totals 12 residues. V lost 0 bases to trimming and J lost 12 bases, with 11 bases between them. Germline values: CDR1 MNHNS, CDR2 SASEGT.

This CDR3 is CASSPPLAGGTYEQYF. The CDR3, as DNA: TGTGCCAGCTCACCACCACTAGCGGGAGGGACCTACGAGCAGTACTTC. The rearrangement links TRBV18 to TRBJ2-7, with 13 bases matching TRBD2. CDR3 length: 16 residues. V was clipped by 0 bases and J by 2 bases; unmatched bases: 1. The germline CDR1 and CDR2 sequences are KGHSH and LQKENI.

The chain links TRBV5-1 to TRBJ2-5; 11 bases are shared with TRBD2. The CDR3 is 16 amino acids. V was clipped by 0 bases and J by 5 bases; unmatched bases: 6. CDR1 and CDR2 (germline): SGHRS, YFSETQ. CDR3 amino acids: CASSLDLAGGSETQYF. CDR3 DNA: TGCGCCAGCAGCTTGGATTTAGCGGGAGGGAGCGAGACCCAGTACTTC.

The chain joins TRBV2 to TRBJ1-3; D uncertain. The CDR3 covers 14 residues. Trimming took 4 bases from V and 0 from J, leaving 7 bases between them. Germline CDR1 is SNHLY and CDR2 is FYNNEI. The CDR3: CASSVTDSGNTIYF. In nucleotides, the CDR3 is TGTGCCAGCAGTGTGACGGACTCTGGAAACACCATATATTTT.

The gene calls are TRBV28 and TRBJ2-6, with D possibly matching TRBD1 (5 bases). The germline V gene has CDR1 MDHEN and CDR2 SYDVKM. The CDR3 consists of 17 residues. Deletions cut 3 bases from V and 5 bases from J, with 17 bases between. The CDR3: CASSFNRTQSRANVLTF. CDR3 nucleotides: TGTGCCAGCAGTTTCAATAGGACACAAAGTCGGGCCAACGTCCTGACTTTC.

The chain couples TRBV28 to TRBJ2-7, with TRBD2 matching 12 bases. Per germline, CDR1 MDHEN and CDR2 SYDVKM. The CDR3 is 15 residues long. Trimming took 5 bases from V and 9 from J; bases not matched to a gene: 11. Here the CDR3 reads CASSPPWTSGVWQYF. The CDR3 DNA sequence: TGTGCCAGCAGTCCCCCCTGGACTAGCGGGGTCTGGCAGTACTTC.

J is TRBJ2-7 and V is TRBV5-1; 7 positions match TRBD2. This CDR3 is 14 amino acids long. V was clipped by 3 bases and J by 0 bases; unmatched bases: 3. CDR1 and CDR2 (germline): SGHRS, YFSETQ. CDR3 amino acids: CASSYGGVSYEQYF. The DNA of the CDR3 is TGCGCCAGCAGCTATGGGGGGGTCTCCTACGAGCAGTACTTC.

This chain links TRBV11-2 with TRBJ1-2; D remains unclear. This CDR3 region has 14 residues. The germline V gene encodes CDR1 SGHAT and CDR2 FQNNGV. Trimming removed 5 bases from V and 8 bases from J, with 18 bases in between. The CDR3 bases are TGTGCCAGCAGCCCCGGTGTCTCAATGGAGGGCTACACCTTC. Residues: CASSPGVSMEGYTF.

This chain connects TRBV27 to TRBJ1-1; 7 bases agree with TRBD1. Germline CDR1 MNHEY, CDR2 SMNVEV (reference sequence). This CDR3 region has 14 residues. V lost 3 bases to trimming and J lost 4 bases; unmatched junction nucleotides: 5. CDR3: CASSFRQGGTEAFF. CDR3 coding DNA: TGTGCCAGCAGTTTCAGGCAGGGGGGCACTGAAGCTTTCTTT.

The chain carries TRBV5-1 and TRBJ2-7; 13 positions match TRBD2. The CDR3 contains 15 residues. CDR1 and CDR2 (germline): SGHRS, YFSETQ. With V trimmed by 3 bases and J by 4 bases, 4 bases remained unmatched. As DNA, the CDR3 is TGCGCCAGCAGCTCCGGGACTAGCGGGATATACGAGCAGTACTTC. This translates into CASSSGTSGIYEQYF.

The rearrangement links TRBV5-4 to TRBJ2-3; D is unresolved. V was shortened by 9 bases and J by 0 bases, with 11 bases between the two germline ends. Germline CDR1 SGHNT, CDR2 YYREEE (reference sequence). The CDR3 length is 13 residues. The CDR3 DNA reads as TGTGCCACCACGGAACCTAGCACAGATACGCAGTATTTT. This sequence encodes CATTEPSTDTQYF.

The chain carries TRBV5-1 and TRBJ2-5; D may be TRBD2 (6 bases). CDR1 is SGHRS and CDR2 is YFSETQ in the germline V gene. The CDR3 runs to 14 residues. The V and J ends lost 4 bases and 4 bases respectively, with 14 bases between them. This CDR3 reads CASSPRDWSETQYF. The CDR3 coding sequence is TGCGCCAGCAGCCCGCGGGACTGGTCAGAGACCCAGTACTTC.

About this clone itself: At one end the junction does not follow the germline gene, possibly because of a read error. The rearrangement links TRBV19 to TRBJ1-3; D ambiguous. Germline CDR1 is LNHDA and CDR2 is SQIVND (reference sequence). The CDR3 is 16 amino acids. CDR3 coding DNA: TGTGCAAGTAGTGGAGGCGGGATCTACTCTGGAAACACCATATATTTT. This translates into CASSGGGIYSGNTIYF.

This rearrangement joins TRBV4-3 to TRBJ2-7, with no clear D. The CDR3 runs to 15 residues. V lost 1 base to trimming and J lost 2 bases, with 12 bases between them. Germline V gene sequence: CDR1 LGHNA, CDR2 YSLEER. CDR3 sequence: CASSQVLTPAYEQYF. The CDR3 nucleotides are TGCGCCAGCAGCCAAGTGTTGACGCCCGCCTACGAGCAGTACTTC.

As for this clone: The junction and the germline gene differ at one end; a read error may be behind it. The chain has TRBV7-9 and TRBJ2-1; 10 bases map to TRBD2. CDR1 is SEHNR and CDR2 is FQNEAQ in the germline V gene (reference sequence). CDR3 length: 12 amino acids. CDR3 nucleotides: TGTGCCAGCAGCGTTACTAGCGGGGAGGAAGTCTTC. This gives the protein CASSVTSGEEVF.

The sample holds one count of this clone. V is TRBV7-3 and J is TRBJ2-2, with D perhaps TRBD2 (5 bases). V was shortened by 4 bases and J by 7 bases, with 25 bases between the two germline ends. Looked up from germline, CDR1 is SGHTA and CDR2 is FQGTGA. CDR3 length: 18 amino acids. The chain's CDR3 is CASSSQPQTRTPIGELFF. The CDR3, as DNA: TGTGCCAGCAGCTCCCAACCCCAAACTAGGACCCCTATCGGGGAGCTGTTTTTT.

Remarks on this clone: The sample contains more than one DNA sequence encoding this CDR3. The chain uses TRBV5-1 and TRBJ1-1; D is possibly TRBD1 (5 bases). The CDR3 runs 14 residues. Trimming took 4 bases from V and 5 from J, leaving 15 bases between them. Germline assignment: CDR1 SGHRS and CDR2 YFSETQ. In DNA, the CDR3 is TGCGCCAGCAGCCCCGGGGGTGGAGCTACTGAAGCTTTCTTT. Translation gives CASSPGGGATEAFF.

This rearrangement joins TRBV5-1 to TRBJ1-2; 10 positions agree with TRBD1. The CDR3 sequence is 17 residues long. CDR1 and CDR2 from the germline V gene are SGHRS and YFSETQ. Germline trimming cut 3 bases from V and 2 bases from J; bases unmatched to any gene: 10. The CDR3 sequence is CASSSIDPGQGNYGYTF. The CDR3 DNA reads TGCGCCAGCAGCTCCATCGATCCGGGACAGGGGAACTATGGCTACACCTTC.

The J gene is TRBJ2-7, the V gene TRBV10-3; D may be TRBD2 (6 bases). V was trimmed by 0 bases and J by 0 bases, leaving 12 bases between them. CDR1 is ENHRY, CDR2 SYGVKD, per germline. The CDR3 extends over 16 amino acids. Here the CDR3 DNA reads TGTGCCATCAGTGAGTCGGGCGGGATGAGCTCCTACGAGCAGTACTTC. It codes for CAISESGGMSSYEQYF.

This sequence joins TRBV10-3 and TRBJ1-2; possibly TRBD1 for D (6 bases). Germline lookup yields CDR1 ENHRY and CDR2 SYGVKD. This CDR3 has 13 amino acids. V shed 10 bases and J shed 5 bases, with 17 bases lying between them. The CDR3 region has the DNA TGTGCCACCCGGGGGCCGGAGGGGTATGGCTACACCTTC. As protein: CATRGPEGYGYTF.

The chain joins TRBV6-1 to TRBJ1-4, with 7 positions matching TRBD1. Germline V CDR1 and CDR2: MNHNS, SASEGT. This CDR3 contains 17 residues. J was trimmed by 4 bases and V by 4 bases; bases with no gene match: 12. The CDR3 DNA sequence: TGTGCCAGCAGTGTCCCCCCTCAACAGGGGTTTAATGAAAAACTGTTTTTT. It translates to CASSVPPQQGFNEKLFF.

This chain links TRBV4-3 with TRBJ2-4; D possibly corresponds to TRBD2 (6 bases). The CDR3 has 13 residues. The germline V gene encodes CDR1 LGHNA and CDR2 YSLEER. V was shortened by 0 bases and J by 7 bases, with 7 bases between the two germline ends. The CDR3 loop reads CASSQERGNIQYF. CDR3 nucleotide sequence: TGCGCCAGCAGCCAAGAACGGGGGAACATTCAGTACTTC.

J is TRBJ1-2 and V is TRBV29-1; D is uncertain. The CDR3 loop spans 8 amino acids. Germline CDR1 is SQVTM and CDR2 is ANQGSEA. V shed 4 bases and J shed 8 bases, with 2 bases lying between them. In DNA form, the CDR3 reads TGCAGCGTTGGAGGCTACACCTTC. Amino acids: CSVGGYTF.

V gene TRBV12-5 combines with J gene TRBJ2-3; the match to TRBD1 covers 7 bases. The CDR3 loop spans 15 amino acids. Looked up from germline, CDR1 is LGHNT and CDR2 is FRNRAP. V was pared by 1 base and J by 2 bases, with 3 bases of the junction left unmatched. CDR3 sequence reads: CASGLGGQATDTQYF. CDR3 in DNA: TGTGCTAGTGGTTTGGGAGGACAGGCCACAGATACGCAGTATTTT.